These 26 T cell receptor beta chains share one sample of origin, sequenced in a study of Tregs in tolerant kidney transplant recipients. TCRdb's copy holds only in-frame clones and misses some; the assay was immunoSEQ multiplex PCR. This sample's table has 50,000 to 65,000 clones. The specimen was CD4+ T cells from blood, collected before the transplant. The receptors shown here come from a human donor who received a combined kidney and bone marrow transplant.

About this clone: The sequenced fragment ends 3 residues before the CDR3 boundary, so the rest is inferred from the germline J gene. The chain uses TRBV18 and TRBJ2-3; TRBD1 agrees at 8 bases. The CDR3 length is 15 residues. CDR1 is KGHSH, CDR2 LQKENI, per germline. Incomplete CDR3 DNA: TGTGCCAGCTCACCGTCCGTGGACAGGGCGTCCCCG. Encoded protein: CASSPSVDRASP. The whole CDR3 reads CASSPSVDRASPQYF. The full variable domain, completed using reference TRBV18 and TRBJ2-3, is NAGVMQNPRHLVRRRGQEARLRCSPMKGHSHVYWYRQLPEEGLKFMVYLQKENIIDESGMPKERFSAEFPKEGPSILRIQQVVRGDSAAYFCASSPSVDRASPQYFGPGTRLTVL.

About this clone: The read ends 3 residues early relative to the CDR3; the germline J gene fills the gap. The chain links TRBV10-3 to TRBJ2-4, with D unclear. The CDR3 runs 12 residues. The V and J ends lost 0 bases and 7 bases respectively, with 4 bases between them. Germline-derived CDR1 and CDR2 are ENHRY and SYGVKD. CDR3 region: CAISESGNIQYF. The DNA read from the CDR3 is TGTGCCATCAGTGAGTCGGGCAACATT.

Comments on this clone: The missing CDR3 end, 3 residues past where the read stops, is filled in from the germline J gene. V gene TRBV5-1 combines with J gene TRBJ1-6, with TRBD1 identical over 9 bases. CDR3 size: 15 residues. Unmatched junction bases numbered 6, after V lost 4 bases and J lost 7 bases. The germline gives CDR1 SGHRS, CDR2 YFSETQ. Incomplete CDR3 DNA: TGCGCCAGCAGCGGCGGGACAGGGCAGAATTCACCC. It translates to CASSGGTGQNSP. The whole CDR3 is CASSGGTGQNSPLHF.

The CDR3: CASGQGLGYTF. The CDR3 bases that were read are TGTGCCAGTGGGCAGGGGCTCGGC. The V call is TRBV19, the J call TRBJ1-2, with D possibly TRBD1 on 6 matching bases. The observed sequence ends 3 residues before the CDR3 terminus, with the missing tail filled in from the germline J gene. Germline V gene data show CDR1 as LNHDA and CDR2 as SQIVND (reference sequence). The CDR3 totals 11 residues.

On this clone: From the germline J gene comes the end of the CDR3, since the read stops 3 residues before it. V usage is TRBV7-9 and J usage is TRBJ1-1, with D possibly matching TRBD1 (6 bases). V was clipped by 3 bases and J by 3 bases, with 8 bases between them. The germline V gene has CDR1 SEHNR and CDR2 FQNEAQ (reference sequence). The CDR3 is 13 amino acids. The DNA read from the CDR3 is TGTGCCAGCAGCTTGGGGACACACACTGAA. Its protein is CASSLGTHTE. From start to end, the CDR3 is CASSLGTHTEAFF.

Regarding this clone: The read terminates 3 residues ahead of where the CDR3 ends, so the germline J gene completes it. J is TRBJ2-7 and V is TRBV18; 9 positions agree with TRBD2. Looked up from germline, CDR1 is KGHSH and CDR2 is LQKENI. This CDR3 is built from 14 residues. Unmatched junction bases numbered 6, after V lost 3 bases and J lost 6 bases. Incomplete CDR3 DNA: TGTGCCAGCTCACCTAGCGGGAGTACTGGCGAG. It translates to CASSPSGSTGE. The entire CDR3 protein is CASSPSGSTGEQYF.

Turning to this clone: The read ends 3 residues shy of where the CDR3 ends; the end is completed using the germline J gene. V gene TRBV2 combines with J gene TRBJ1-2; D gene uncertain. The CDR3 has 11 residues. V was cut by 7 bases and J by 5 bases, with 8 bases left in between. Per germline, CDR1 SNHLY and CDR2 FYNNEI. The CDR3 bases that were read are TGTGCCAGCACTTCCGGGTATGGC. Its translation: CASTSGYG. The whole CDR3 sequence is CASTSGYGYTF.

In the case of this clone: The read terminates 3 residues before the CDR3 end, so the remaining end is supplied by the germline J gene. This chain joins TRBV2 and TRBJ1-2; a possible D gene is TRBD1 (6 bases). The CDR3 length is 13 residues. V gave up 5 bases and J gave up 4 bases, with 11 bases separating them. The V gene's germline CDR1 is SNHLY and CDR2 FYNNEI. Incomplete CDR3 DNA: TGTGCCAGCAGTACACGGGACACCTATGGC. It specifies CASSTRDTYG. The full CDR3 is CASSTRDTYGYTF.

Regarding this clone: From the germline J gene comes the end of the CDR3, since the read stops 3 residues before it. The chain carries TRBV7-2 and TRBJ2-5; D is possibly TRBD1 (6 bases). V was pared by 0 bases and J by 5 bases, with 10 bases between. This CDR3 has 14 amino acids. Germline lookup yields CDR1 SGHTA and CDR2 FQGNSA. The sequenced CDR3 bases are TGTGCCAGCAGCTTAGCCCCGCAGGGGGAGACC. Its protein product is CASSLAPQGET. The entire CDR3 sequence reads CASSLAPQGETQYF.

As for this clone: The CDR3 extends 3 residues past the end of the read, so its final part is completed from the germline J gene. The rearrangement joins TRBV30 to TRBJ2-1, with TRBD1 matching 8 bases. J lost 6 bases, V lost 4 bases, and 8 bases had no gene match. Germline CDR1 GTSNPN, CDR2 SVGIG (reference sequence). This CDR3 has 14 residues. The CDR3 reads CAWIDRGHGNEQFF. The part of the CDR3 DNA that was read is TGTGCCTGGATCGACAGGGGCCACGGCAATGAG.

Points on this clone: The read gets to within 3 residues of the CDR3 end, and the germline J gene fills in the rest. V usage is TRBV19 and J usage is TRBJ1-5, with D perhaps matching TRBD1 (5 bases). The CDR3 has 15 residues. Trimming pared 5 bases from V and 2 bases from J, leaving 13 bases between. Germline CDR1 reads LNHDA; CDR2 reads SQIVND (reference sequence). CDR3 loop: CASSVQALGNQPQHF. Incomplete CDR3 DNA: TGTGCCAGTAGTGTACAGGCGTTGGGCAATCAGCCC.

CDR3 sequence reads: CASRTTGGHEQYF. The sequenced part of the CDR3 DNA is TGTGCCAGCAGAACTACAGGGGGTCACGAG. The V gene is TRBV7-9, the J gene TRBJ2-7; TRBD1 matches 8 bases. Read coverage stops 3 residues before the CDR3 terminus; the germline J gene supplies the remainder. The CDR3 is made up of 13 amino acids. Germline assignment: CDR1 SEHNR and CDR2 FQNEAQ (reference sequence). Trimming took 6 bases from V and 5 from J; bases not matched to a gene: 6.

A word on this clone: The sequenced fragment ends 3 residues before the CDR3 boundary, so the rest is inferred from the germline J gene. This chain connects TRBV6-1 to TRBJ2-7; D unresolved. Trimming took off 3 bases at V and 3 bases at J, with 6 bases between the two ends. This CDR3 region has 12 residues. Germline V lookup: CDR1 MNHNS, CDR2 SASEGT. CDR3 DNA (partial): TGTGCCAGCAGTGATCAGTTCTACGAG. Protein: CASSDQFYE. Given in full, the CDR3 is CASSDQFYEQYF.

As to this clone: Read coverage stops 3 residues before the CDR3 terminus; the germline J gene supplies the remainder. The chain uses TRBV7-8 and TRBJ1-2; perhaps TRBD1 as D (6 bases). The germline V and J ends were trimmed by 0 bases and 4 bases, with 18 bases remaining between them. The CDR3 has 17 residues. Germline V CDR1 and CDR2: SGHVS, FQNEAQ. The sequenced CDR3 bases are TGTGCCAGCAGCTTAGCCACAGGGTCTGTCCTAGGCTATGGC. Amino acids: CASSLATGSVLGYG. The whole CDR3 reads CASSLATGSVLGYGYTF.

As concerns this clone: The CDR3 is cut off 3 residues early in the read; its end comes from the germline J gene. The J gene is TRBJ1-2, the V gene TRBV2; weak D call: TRBD1 (6 bases). V shed 6 bases and J shed 2 bases, with 7 bases lying between them. Germline assignment: CDR1 SNHLY and CDR2 FYNNEI. The CDR3 consists of 12 residues. The CDR3 spells CASRDRNYGYTF. CDR3 bases read: TGTGCCAGCAGGGACAGAAACTATGGC.

Points on this clone: The read ends 3 residues early relative to the CDR3; the germline J gene fills the gap. The chain recombines TRBV5-1 with TRBJ1-6; the match to TRBD1 covers 9 bases. CDR1 is SGHRS and CDR2 is YFSETQ in the germline V gene. V dropped 5 bases and J dropped 5; count of bases not matched to a gene: 5. This CDR3 has 15 residues. The sequenced CDR3 bases are TGCGCCAGCAGTTCTACAGGGGGCAATAATTCACCC. Translated, it gives CASSSTGGNNSP. The full CDR3 is CASSSTGGNNSPLHF.

For this clone: Read sequence stops 3 residues before the CDR3 end, and the germline J gene provides the missing end. This chain connects TRBV2 to TRBJ2-1; D is unresolved. Germline CDR1 is SNHLY and CDR2 is FYNNEI. Trimming took 6 bases from V and 6 from J, leaving 9 bases between them. The CDR3 has 12 residues. The chain's CDR3 is CASSRDINEQFF. Incomplete CDR3 DNA: TGTGCCAGCAGCCGAGACATCAATGAG.

In the case of this clone: The read terminates 3 residues before the CDR3 end, so the remaining end is supplied by the germline J gene. The chain combines TRBV19 with TRBJ2-3; 13 bases match TRBD2. The junction had 5 bases not matched to a gene; V was cut back by 10 bases and J by 4 bases. This CDR3 is built from 14 residues. The germline CDR1 and CDR2 sequences are LNHDA and SQIVND (reference sequence). Partial CDR3 DNA: TGTGCCACAGGACTAGCGGGAGTGGCAGATACG. As protein: CATGLAGVADT. The entire CDR3 sequence reads CATGLAGVADTQYF.

Turning to this clone: The missing CDR3 end, 3 residues past where the read stops, is filled in from the germline J gene. The gene calls are TRBV18 and TRBJ1-6, with D uncertain. Trimming cost V 1 base and J 8 bases, with 9 bases left between them. CDR3 size: 14 residues. In germline, CDR1 is KGHSH, CDR2 LQKENI. The CDR3 loop is CASSPQGGDSPLHF. The sequenced part of the CDR3 DNA is TGTGCCAGCTCACCACAGGGTGGCGATTCACCC. The whole variable domain, filled in from reference TRBV18 and TRBJ1-6, reads NAGVMQNPRHLVRRRGQEARLRCSPMKGHSHVYWYRQLPEEGLKFMVYLQKENIIDESGMPKERFSAEFPKEGPSILRIQQVVRGDSAAYFCASSPQGGDSPLHFGNGTRLTVT.

A word on this clone: The read ends 3 residues early relative to the CDR3; the germline J gene fills the gap. The chain is built from TRBV2 and TRBJ2-5; TRBD2 might be the D (6 bases). The CDR3 contains 15 residues. Per germline, CDR1 SNHLY and CDR2 FYNNEI. V lost 1 base, J lost 1 base, and 10 bases lay in between. CDR3 region: CASSEDSGIQETQYF. The part of the CDR3 DNA that was read is TGTGCCAGCAGTGAAGATAGCGGTATCCAAGAGACC.

Notes on this clone: The read halts 3 residues ahead of the CDR3 end, with the missing end drawn from the germline J gene. The chain is built from TRBV10-3 and TRBJ1-4; 8 bases are a match to TRBD1. CDR3 length equals 12 residues. Germline-derived CDR1 and CDR2 are ENHRY and SYGVKD. Losses at the gene ends were 6 bases for V and 6 bases for J; bases not matched to a gene: 0. The CDR3 is CAIRTGDEKLFF. The CDR3 bases that were read are TGTGCCATCAGGACAGGGGATGAAAAA.

About this clone: The missing CDR3 end, 3 residues past where the read stops, is filled in from the germline J gene. The chain carries TRBV4-2 and TRBJ2-5; TRBD2 aligns across 15 bases. V was pared by 1 base and J by 7 bases, with 16 bases of the junction left unmatched. The germline V gene encodes CDR1 LGHNA and CDR2 YNFKEQ. The CDR3 runs to 20 residues. The CDR3 loop is CASSQALGLAGGKKSSTQYF. The covered CDR3 bases are TGTGCCAGCAGCCAAGCGCTGGGACTAGCGGGGGGTAAAAAGAGTTCGACC.

A remark on this clone: The CDR3 is cut off 3 residues early in the read; its end comes from the germline J gene. V is TRBV7-2 and J is TRBJ1-5; D remains unclear. V lost 5 bases and J 4 bases, leaving 6 bases between the germline ends. This CDR3 is 12 amino acids long. The germline V gene has CDR1 SGHTA and CDR2 FQGNSA. CDR3 DNA (partial): TGTGCCAGCAGCCCCCCAAATCAGCCC. Its protein is CASSPPNQP. The whole CDR3 sequence is CASSPPNQPQHF.

This chain's CDR3 is CASSLGTATYEQYF. The CDR3 DNA, read in part, is TGTGCCAGTAGCCTCGGGACAGCCACCTACGAG. J is TRBJ2-7 and V is TRBV19; TRBD1 agrees at 7 bases. The read terminates 3 residues ahead of where the CDR3 ends, so the germline J gene completes it. The V gene's germline CDR1 is LNHDA and CDR2 SQIVND (reference sequence). Germline trimming cut 6 bases from V and 2 bases from J; bases unmatched to any gene: 7. This CDR3 has 14 residues.

Of note for this clone: The read halts 3 residues ahead of the CDR3 end, with the missing end drawn from the germline J gene. The gene calls are TRBV18 and TRBJ2-1, with TRBD2 matching 9 bases. The V gene's germline CDR1 is KGHSH and CDR2 LQKENI. The CDR3 sequence is 12 residues long. The V segment lost 4 bases and the J segment 8 bases; nucleotides outside the gene matches: 0. CDR3 loop: CASSRGGDEQFF. The CDR3 bases that were read are TGTGCCAGCTCACGCGGGGGGGATGAG. The full variable domain, with the rest looked up from reference TRBV18 and TRBJ2-1, is NAGVMQNPRHLVRRRGQEARLRCSPMKGHSHVYWYRQLPEEGLKFMVYLQKENIIDESGMPKERFSAEFPKEGPSILRIQQVVRGDSAAYFCASSRGGDEQFFGPGTRLTVL.

Concerning this clone itself: The read gets to within 3 residues of the CDR3 end, and the germline J gene fills in the rest. V is TRBV7-2 and J is TRBJ2-3; TRBD2 agrees at 7 bases. Germline values: CDR1 SGHTA, CDR2 FQGNSA. The trim removed 2 bases at V and 4 bases at J, leaving 3 bases unmatched. The CDR3 runs to 14 residues. The CDR3 bases that were read are TGTGCCAGCAGCTTACGGGACTACTCAGATACG. Encoded protein: CASSLRDYSDT. The CDR3, in full, reads CASSLRDYSDTQYF.